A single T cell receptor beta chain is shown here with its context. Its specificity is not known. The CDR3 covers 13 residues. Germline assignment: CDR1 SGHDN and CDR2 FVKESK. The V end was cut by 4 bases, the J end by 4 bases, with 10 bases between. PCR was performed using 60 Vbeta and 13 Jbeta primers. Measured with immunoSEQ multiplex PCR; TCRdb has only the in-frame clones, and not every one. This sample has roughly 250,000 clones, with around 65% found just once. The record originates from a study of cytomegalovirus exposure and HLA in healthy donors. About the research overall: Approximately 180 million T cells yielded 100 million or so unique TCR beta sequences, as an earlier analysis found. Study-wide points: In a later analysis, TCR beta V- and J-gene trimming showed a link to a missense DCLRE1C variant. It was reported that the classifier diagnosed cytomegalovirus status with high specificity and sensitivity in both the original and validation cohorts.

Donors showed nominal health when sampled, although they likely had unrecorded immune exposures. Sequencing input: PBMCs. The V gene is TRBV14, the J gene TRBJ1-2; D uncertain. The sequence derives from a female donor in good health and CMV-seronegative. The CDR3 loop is CASSPQRVYGYTF. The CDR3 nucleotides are TGTGCCAGCAGCCCTCAACGGGTCTATGGCTACACCTTC.